This entry concerns a single T cell receptor beta chain. This entry is derived from a study of shared clonotypes between healthy human individuals. The protocol was immunoSEQ multiplex PCR, while the TCRdb copy is restricted to in-frame clones and leaves out a portion. The repertoire holds about 800,000 clones, with roughly 96% as singletons. Naive CD8 isolation took CD45RO-negative cells positively selected for CCR7 and excluded terminally differentiated effector memory CD45RA+ cells. Nashville, Tennessee was home to all donors, each a Caucasian adult. From germline, CDR1 is MNHNY and CDR2 SVGAGI (reference sequence). CDR3 size: 16 residues. The J segment lost 2 bases and the V segment lost 4 bases, leaving 5 bases of the junction unmatched.

This receptor was obtained from a young man in good health. The source material was naive CD8+ T cells sorted from blood. The rearrangement uses TRBV6-6 and TRBJ2-3, with 11 bases fitting TRBD2. The CDR3 DNA is TGTGCCAGCAGTTCTCGACTAGCGGGGATCACAGATACGCAGTATTTT. Its protein is CASSSRLAGITDTQYF.